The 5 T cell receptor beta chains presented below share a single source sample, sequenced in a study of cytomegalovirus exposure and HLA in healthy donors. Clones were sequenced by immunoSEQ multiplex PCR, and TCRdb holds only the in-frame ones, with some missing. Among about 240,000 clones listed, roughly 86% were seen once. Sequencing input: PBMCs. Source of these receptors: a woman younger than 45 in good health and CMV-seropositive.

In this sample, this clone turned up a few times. CDR3 nucleotide sequence: TGCGCCAGCAGTCAGGGGGCAAGCACTGAAGCTTTCTTT. Translation: CASSQGASTEAFF. The chain has TRBV10-2 and TRBJ1-1, with 8 positions matching TRBD1. The J segment lost 4 bases and the V segment lost 5 bases, leaving 3 bases of the junction unmatched. Germline V gives CDR1 WSHSY, CDR2 SAAADI. The CDR3 consists of 13 residues.

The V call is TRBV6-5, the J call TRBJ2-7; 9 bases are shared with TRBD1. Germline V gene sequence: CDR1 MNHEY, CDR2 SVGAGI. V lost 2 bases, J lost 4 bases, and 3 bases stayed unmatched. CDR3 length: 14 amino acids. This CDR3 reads CASSYAGTGYEQYF. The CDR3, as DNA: TGTGCCAGCAGTTACGCCGGGACAGGGTACGAGCAGTACTTC.

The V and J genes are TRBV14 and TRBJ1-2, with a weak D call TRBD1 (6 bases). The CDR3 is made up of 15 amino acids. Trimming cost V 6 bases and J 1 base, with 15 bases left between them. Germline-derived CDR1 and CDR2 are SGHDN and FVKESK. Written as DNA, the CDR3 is TGTGCCAGCAGGCCTTTTGGGGGCAGTAACTATGGCTACACCTTC. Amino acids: CASRPFGGSNYGYTF.

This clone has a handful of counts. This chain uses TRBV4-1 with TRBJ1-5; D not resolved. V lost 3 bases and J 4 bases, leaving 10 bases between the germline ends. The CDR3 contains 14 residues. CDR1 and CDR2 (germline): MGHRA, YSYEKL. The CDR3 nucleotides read TGCGCCAGCAGCCAGGTTTCGGGGAATCAGCCCCAGCATTTT. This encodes CASSQVSGNQPQHF.

The CDR3 sequence: CASSPPGTSGRAYEQYF. CDR3 coding DNA: TGTGCCAGCAGCCCACCCGGGACTAGCGGGAGAGCGTACGAGCAGTACTTC. This chain joins TRBV5-4 and TRBJ2-7, with 14 bases identical to TRBD2. The V and J ends lost 4 bases and 4 bases, in that order; junction bases with no gene match: 10. Germline CDR1 SGHNT, CDR2 YYREEE (reference sequence). The CDR3 length is 17 residues.